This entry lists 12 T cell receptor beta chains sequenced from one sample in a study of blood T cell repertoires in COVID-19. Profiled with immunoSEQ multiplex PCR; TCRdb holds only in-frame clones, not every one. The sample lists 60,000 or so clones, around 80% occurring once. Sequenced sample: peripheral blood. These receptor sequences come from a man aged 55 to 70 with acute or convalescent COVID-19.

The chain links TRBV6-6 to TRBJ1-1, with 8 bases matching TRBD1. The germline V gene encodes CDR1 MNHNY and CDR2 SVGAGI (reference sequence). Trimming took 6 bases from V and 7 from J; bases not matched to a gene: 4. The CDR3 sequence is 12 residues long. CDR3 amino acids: CASRSGGHEAFF. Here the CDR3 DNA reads TGTGCCAGCAGGTCAGGGGGCCATGAAGCTTTCTTT.

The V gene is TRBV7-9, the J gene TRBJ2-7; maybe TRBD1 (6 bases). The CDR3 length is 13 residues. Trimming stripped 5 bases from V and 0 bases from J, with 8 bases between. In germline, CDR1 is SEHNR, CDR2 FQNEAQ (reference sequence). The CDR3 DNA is TGTGCCAGCAGCCGGACAGACTCCTACGAGCAGTACTTC. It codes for CASSRTDSYEQYF.

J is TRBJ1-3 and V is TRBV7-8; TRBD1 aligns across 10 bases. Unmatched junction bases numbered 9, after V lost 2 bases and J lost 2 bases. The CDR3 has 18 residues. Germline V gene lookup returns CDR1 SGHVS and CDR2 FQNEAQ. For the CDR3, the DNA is TGTGCCAGCAGCTTACGGTCCGGACAGGGGGTGACTGGAAACACCATATATTTT. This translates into CASSLRSGQGVTGNTIYF.

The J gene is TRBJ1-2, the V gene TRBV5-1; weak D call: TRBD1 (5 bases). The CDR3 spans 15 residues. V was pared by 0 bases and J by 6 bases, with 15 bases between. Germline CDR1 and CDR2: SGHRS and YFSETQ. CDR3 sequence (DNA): TGCGCCAGCAGCTTGGGAGGCCTCGGAGGGGATGGCTACACCTTC. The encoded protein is CASSLGGLGGDGYTF.

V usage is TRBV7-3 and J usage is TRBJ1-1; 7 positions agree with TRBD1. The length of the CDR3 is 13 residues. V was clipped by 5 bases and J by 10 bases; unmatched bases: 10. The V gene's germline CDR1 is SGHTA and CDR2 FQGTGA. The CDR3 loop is CASSQDRNQAAFF. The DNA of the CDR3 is TGTGCCAGCAGCCAGGACAGGAATCAGGCAGCTTTCTTT.

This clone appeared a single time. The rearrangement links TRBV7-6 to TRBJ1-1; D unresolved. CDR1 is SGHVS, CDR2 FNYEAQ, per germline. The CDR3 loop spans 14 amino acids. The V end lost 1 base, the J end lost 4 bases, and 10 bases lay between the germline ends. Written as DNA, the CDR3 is TGTGCCAGCAGCTTAGGGCGAGGGAGCACTGAAGCTTTCTTT. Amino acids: CASSLGRGSTEAFF.

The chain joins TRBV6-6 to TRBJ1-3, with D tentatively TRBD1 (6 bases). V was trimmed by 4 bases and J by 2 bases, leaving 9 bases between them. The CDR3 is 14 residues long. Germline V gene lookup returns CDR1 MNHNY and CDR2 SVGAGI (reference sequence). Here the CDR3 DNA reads TGTGCCAGCAGTTCCAGGGGACCTGGAAACACCATATATTTT. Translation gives CASSSRGPGNTIYF.

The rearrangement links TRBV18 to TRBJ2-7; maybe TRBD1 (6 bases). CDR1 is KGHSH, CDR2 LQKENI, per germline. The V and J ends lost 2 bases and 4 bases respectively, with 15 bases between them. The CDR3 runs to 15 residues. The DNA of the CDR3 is TGTGCCAGCTCACCAGTTAATAGGGACACATACGAGCAGTACTTC. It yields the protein CASSPVNRDTYEQYF.

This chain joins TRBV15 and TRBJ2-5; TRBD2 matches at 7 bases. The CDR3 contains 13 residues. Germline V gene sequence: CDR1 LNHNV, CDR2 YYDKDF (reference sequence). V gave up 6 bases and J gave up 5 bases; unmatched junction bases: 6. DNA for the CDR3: TGTGCCACCAGTTATCGGGAGGTGGAGACCCAGTACTTC. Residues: CATSYREVETQYF.

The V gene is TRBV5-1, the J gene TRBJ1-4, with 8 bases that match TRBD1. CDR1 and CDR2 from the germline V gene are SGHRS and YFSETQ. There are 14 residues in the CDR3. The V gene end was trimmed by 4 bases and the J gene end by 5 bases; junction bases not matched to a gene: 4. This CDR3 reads CASSETGVNEKLFF. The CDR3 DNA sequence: TGCGCCAGCAGCGAGACAGGGGTCAATGAAAAACTGTTTTTT. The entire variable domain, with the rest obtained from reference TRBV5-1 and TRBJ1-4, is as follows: KAGVTQTPRYLIKTRGQQVTLSCSPISGHRSVSWYQQTPGQGLQFLFEYFSETQRNKGNFPGRFSGRQFSNSRSEMNVSTLELGDSALYLCASSETGVNEKLFFGSGTQLSVL.

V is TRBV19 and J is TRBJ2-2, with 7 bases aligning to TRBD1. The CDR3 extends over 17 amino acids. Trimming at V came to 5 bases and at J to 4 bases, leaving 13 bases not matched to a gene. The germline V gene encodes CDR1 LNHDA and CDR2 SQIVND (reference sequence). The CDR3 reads CASSPLTGAASTGELFF. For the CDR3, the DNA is TGTGCCAGTAGTCCCTTAACAGGGGCAGCCAGCACCGGGGAGCTGTTTTTT.

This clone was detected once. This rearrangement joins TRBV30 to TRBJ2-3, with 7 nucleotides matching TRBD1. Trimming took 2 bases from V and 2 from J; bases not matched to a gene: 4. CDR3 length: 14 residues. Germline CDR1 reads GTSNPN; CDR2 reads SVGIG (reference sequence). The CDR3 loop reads CAWSNRGFTDTQYF. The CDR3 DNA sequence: TGTGCCTGGAGTAACAGGGGCTTCACAGATACGCAGTATTTT.